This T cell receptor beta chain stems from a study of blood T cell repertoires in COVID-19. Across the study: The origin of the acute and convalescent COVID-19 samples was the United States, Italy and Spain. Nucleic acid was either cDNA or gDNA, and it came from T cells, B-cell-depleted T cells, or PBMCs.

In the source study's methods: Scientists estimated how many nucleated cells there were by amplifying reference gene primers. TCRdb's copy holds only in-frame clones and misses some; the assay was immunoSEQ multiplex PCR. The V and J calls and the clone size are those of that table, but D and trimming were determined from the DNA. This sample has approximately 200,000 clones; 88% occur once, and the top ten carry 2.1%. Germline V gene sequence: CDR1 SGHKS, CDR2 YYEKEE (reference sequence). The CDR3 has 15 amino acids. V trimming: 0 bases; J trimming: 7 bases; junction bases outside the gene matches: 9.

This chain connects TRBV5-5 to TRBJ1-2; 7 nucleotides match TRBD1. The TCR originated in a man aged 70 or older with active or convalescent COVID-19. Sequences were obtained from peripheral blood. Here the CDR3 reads CASSLAGSGGVGYTF. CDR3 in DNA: TGTGCCAGCAGCTTGGCCGGGTCAGGGGGAGTTGGCTACACCTTC.